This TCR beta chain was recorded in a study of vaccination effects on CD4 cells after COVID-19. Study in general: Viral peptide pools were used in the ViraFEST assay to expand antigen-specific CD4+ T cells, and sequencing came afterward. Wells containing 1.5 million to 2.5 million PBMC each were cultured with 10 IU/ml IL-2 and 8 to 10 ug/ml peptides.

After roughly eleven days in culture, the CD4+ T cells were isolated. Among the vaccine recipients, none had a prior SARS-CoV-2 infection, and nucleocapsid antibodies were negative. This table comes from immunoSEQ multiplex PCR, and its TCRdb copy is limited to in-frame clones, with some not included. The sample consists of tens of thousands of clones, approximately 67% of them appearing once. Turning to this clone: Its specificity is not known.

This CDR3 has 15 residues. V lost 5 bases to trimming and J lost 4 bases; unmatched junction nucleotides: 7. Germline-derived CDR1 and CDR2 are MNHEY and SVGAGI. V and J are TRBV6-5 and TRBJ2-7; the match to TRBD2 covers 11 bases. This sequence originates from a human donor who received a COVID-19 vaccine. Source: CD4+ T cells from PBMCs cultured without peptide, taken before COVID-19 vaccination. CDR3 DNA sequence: TGTGCCAGCAGTCACCTGACTAGCGGGACGTACGAGCAGTACTTC. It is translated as CASSHLTSGTYEQYF.